Below are 27 T cell receptor beta chains sequenced from a single sample in a study of T-cell memory formation after mild COVID-19. TCRdb processed the 5' RACE reads anew with MiXCR; each CDR3 protein has one entry. The sample includes under 150,000 distinct CDR3 sequences, 20% to 25% of them seen just once. Sequencing was carried out using PBMCs or a T cell subset sorted from them (not recorded which). Receptor source: a man in his late teens or twenties who had mild COVID-19 (a few samples of this study predate the infection). Cell type and time point are not known.

CDR3 amino acids: CATSDFSREHQETQYF. CDR3 DNA sequence: TGTGCCACCAGTGATTTCTCCAGGGAACACCAAGAGACCCAGTACTTC. The chain links TRBV24-1 to TRBJ2-5; D may be TRBD1 (5 bases). The germline gives CDR1 KGHDR, CDR2 SFDVKD. There are 16 residues in the CDR3. The V end lost 1 base, the J end lost 0 bases, and 11 bases lay between the germline ends.

The chain joins TRBV7-2 to TRBJ1-2; D remains ambiguous. The CDR3 covers 16 residues. V was shortened by 2 bases and J by 0 bases, with 13 bases between the two germline ends. CDR1 and CDR2 (germline): SGHTA, FQGNSA. The CDR3 spells CASSLFFNGANYGYTF. In nucleotides, the CDR3 is TGTGCCAGCAGCTTATTTTTCAACGGAGCTAACTATGGCTACACCTTC.

This clonotype was counted between two and nine times. This chain joins TRBV27 and TRBJ2-3; D is ambiguous. Looked up from germline, CDR1 is MNHEY and CDR2 is SMNVEV (reference sequence). The V and J ends lost 6 bases and 2 bases respectively, with 9 bases between them. The CDR3 has 13 residues. The CDR3 region has the DNA TGTGCCAGCAGCCTGACCAACACAGATACGCAGTATTTT. This translates into CASSLTNTDTQYF.

This clonotype was seen a handful of times. V usage is TRBV6-5 and J usage is TRBJ2-6; weak D call: TRBD1 (6 bases). V was cut by 10 bases and J by 1 base, with 17 bases left in between. The CDR3 length is 16 residues. CDR1 is MNHEY, CDR2 SVGAGI, per germline. The CDR3 sequence is CATSLKGVSGANVLTF. CDR3 coding DNA: TGTGCCACTTCTTTGAAGGGGGTTTCTGGGGCCAACGTCCTGACTTTC.

The sample holds a few counts of this clonotype. The gene calls are TRBV6-2 or TRBV6-3 and TRBJ2-1; no clear D gene. V was shortened by 6 bases and J by 7 bases, with 13 bases between the two germline ends. Germline values: CDR1 MNHEY, CDR2 SVGEGT. The CDR3 runs to 13 residues. The CDR3 DNA is TGTGCCAGCAGCCCCTCCTGGGAAAATGAGCAGTTCTTC. It codes for CASSPSWENEQFF.

The sample holds a few counts of this clonotype. The chain combines TRBV11-1 with TRBJ2-3, with TRBD1 as a possible D gene (5 bases). From germline, CDR1 is SGHAT and CDR2 FQDESV (reference sequence). Between the trimmed V and J ends, which lost 1 base and 1 base, there was a span of 9 bases. This CDR3 has 15 amino acids. Written as DNA, the CDR3 is TGTGCCAGCAGCTTAGGCAGGGTCGGCACAGATACGCAGTATTTT. It translates to CASSLGRVGTDTQYF. The full variable domain, in which reference TRBV11-1 and TRBJ2-3 provide the parts outside the CDR3, is EAEVAQSPRYKITEKSQAVAFWCDPISGHATLYWYRQILGQGPELLVQFQDESVVDDSQLPKDRFSAERLKGVDSTLKIQPAELGDSAMYLCASSLGRVGTDTQYFGPGTRLTVL.

V and J are TRBV5-6 and TRBJ1-2; D is undetermined. V lost 0 bases, J lost 4 bases, and 4 bases lay in between. The germline V gene encodes CDR1 SGHDT and CDR2 YYEEEE. The CDR3 covers 12 residues. The CDR3 DNA reads TGTGCCAGCAGCTTGGCCGTCTATGGCTACACCTTC. Translated, it gives CASSLAVYGYTF.

V gene TRBV27 combines with J gene TRBJ2-7; 7 bases align to TRBD2. CDR1 MNHEY and CDR2 SMNVEV come from the germline V gene (reference sequence). V gave up 5 bases and J gave up 2 bases; unmatched junction bases: 12. The CDR3 runs to 16 residues. The CDR3 reads CASSPHAGEGAYEQYV. DNA for the CDR3: TGTGCCAGCAGTCCCCATGCGGGGGAAGGGGCCTACGAGCAGTACGTC.

The chain links TRBV4-1 to TRBJ2-2; no clear D gene. Per the germline V gene, CDR1 is MGHRA and CDR2 is YSYEKL. V was shortened by 1 base and J by 7 bases, with 1 base between the two germline ends. CDR3 length: 11 residues. The CDR3 spells CASSQGGELFF. The DNA of the CDR3 is TGCGCCAGCAGCCAAGGCGGGGAGCTGTTTTTT.

The rearrangement uses TRBV10-3 and TRBJ2-5; possibly TRBD2 for D (6 bases). Germline CDR1 reads ENHRY; CDR2 reads SYGVKD. V shed 1 base and J shed 2 bases, with 14 bases lying between them. CDR3 length: 16 residues. The CDR3 bases are TGTGCCATCAGTGAGTTGACCTCCGGGACTCAAGAGACCCAGTACTTC. Translating it yields CAISELTSGTQETQYF.

This CDR3 is CASSSSTSGGNNEQFF. The CDR3 DNA follows: TGCGCCAGCAGCTCGAGCACTAGCGGGGGGAACAATGAGCAGTTCTTC. J is TRBJ2-1 and V is TRBV5-1; 12 bases agree with TRBD2. CDR3 length: 16 amino acids. The V and J ends lost 3 bases and 5 bases, in that order; junction bases with no gene match: 6. Germline CDR1 is SGHRS and CDR2 is YFSETQ. Using reference TRBV5-1 and TRBJ2-1 for the parts outside the CDR3, the full variable domain is KAGVTQTPRYLIKTRGQQVTLSCSPISGHRSVSWYQQTPGQGLQFLFEYFSETQRNKGNFPGRFSGRQFSNSRSEMNVSTLELGDSALYLCASSSSTSGGNNEQFFGPGTRLTVL.

This rearrangement joins TRBV7-9 to TRBJ2-1; no definite D call. Trimming removed 4 bases from V and 8 bases from J, with 21 bases in between. From germline, CDR1 is SEHNR and CDR2 FQNEAQ (reference sequence). The CDR3 is made up of 16 amino acids. The CDR3 DNA is TGTGCCAGCAGCTCCTCTTTGGCAGGCGCCTGGCATGAGCAGTTCTTC. Translation gives CASSSSLAGAWHEQFF. The entire variable domain, with the rest obtained from reference TRBV7-9 and TRBJ2-1, is as follows: DTGVSQNPRHKITKRGQNVTFRCDPISEHNRLYWYRQTLGQGPEFLTYFQNEAQLEKSRLLSDRFSAERPKGSFSTLEIQRTEQGDSAMYLCASSSSLAGAWHEQFFGPGTRLTVL.

The chain employs TRBV6-2 or TRBV6-3 and TRBJ1-5; D is ambiguous. CDR1 MNHEY and CDR2 SVGEGT come from the germline V gene. The CDR3 is 15 amino acids. Trimming removed 2 bases from V and 3 bases from J, with 11 bases in between. CDR3 sequence: CASSYAGSINQPQHF. CDR3 in DNA: TGTGCCAGCAGTTACGCGGGGAGCATCAATCAGCCCCAGCATTTT.

Only a few counts were recorded for this clonotype. The rearrangement joins TRBV3-1 to TRBJ2-1; D ambiguous. The V and J ends lost 5 bases and 3 bases respectively, with 8 bases between them. The CDR3 loop spans 13 amino acids. Germline V gives CDR1 LGHDT, CDR2 YNNKEL (reference sequence). CDR3 in DNA: TGTGCCAGCAGCAGACTGGTCTACAATGAGCAGTTCTTC. Translation: CASSRLVYNEQFF.

V and J are TRBV21-1 and TRBJ2-2; TRBD1 was called by the table and not checked on the DNA. TRBV21-1 is flagged as a pseudogene. This CDR3 contains 15 residues. The CDR3 loop reads CASSKKTGGKGELFF. The CDR3 nucleotides read TGTGCCAGCAGCAAAAAAACAGGGGGCAAGGGGGAGCTGTTTTTT.

This chain joins TRBV5-1 and TRBJ1-1, with D maybe TRBD1 (5 bases). Germline lookup yields CDR1 SGHRS and CDR2 YFSETQ. V dropped 2 bases and J dropped 2 bases, with 10 bases sitting between them. The CDR3 has 14 amino acids. Written as DNA, the CDR3 is TGCGCCAGCAGCTTTTCGGGGACCAACACTGAAGCTTTCTTT. Translating gives CASSFSGTNTEAFF.

This clonotype has a handful of counts. CDR3 DNA: TGTGCCAGCACAACGGGGGCGAACACCGGGGAGCTGTTTTTT. It yields the protein CASTTGANTGELFF. The rearrangement links TRBV6-2 or TRBV6-3 to TRBJ2-2, with D possibly TRBD2 on 6 matching bases. Germline CDR1 reads MNHEY; CDR2 reads SVGEGT. The germline V and J ends were trimmed by 7 bases and 0 bases, with 9 bases remaining between them. The CDR3 is made up of 14 amino acids.

This clonotype was found many times. The chain carries TRBV20-1 and TRBJ2-1; maybe TRBD2 (5 bases). This CDR3 contains 18 residues. The V gene lost 1 base and the J gene lost 1 base, with 20 bases spanning the gap. Germline V gene sequence: CDR1 DFQATT, CDR2 SNEGSKA (reference sequence). CDR3 in amino acids: CSARGGNEILASYNEQFF. DNA of the CDR3: TGCAGTGCTAGAGGTGGGAACGAAATCCTAGCTTCCTACAATGAGCAGTTCTTC.

This chain joins TRBV6-2 or TRBV6-3 and TRBJ2-7; TRBD1 agrees at 9 bases. The V gene end was trimmed by 2 bases and the J gene end by 3 bases; junction bases not matched to a gene: 5. Germline loops: CDR1 MNHEY, CDR2 SVGEGT. The CDR3 sequence is 15 residues long. CDR3 amino acids: CASSYQPDRGYEQYF. For the CDR3, the DNA is TGTGCCAGCAGTTACCAGCCGGACAGGGGCTACGAGCAGTACTTC.

The table lists this clonotype with a few counts. CDR3 sequence reads: CASSVSGGADSGELFF. In nucleotides, the CDR3 is TGTGCCAGCAGCGTTAGCGGGGGGGCCGATTCCGGGGAGCTGTTTTTT. This chain uses TRBV9 with TRBJ2-2, with 11 bases aligning to TRBD2. V lost 2 bases, J lost 6 bases, and 6 bases stayed unmatched. The CDR3 is made up of 16 amino acids. CDR1 SGDLS and CDR2 YYNGEE come from the germline V gene.

This chain links TRBV5-1 with TRBJ2-5; 7 bases are shared with TRBD1. TRBJ2-7 explains the end of the DNA better; the J call may be wrong. This CDR3 region has 12 residues. The germline CDR1 and CDR2 sequences are SGHRS and YFSETQ. The CDR3 here is CASSRDSHEQYF. DNA of the CDR3: TGCGCCAGCAGCCGGGACAGCCACGAGCAGTACTTC.

In this sample, this clonotype turned up a few times. This rearrangement joins TRBV12-3 or TRBV12-4 to TRBJ1-1; D gene unclear. Trimming cost V 2 bases and J 5 bases, with 3 bases left between them. The CDR3 covers 11 residues. CDR3 nucleotide sequence: TGTGCCAGCAGTTTACAGACTGAAGCTTTCTTT. It translates to CASSLQTEAFF.

This clonotype has ten or more counts. The genes are TRBV4-2 and TRBJ2-5; 7 bases line up with TRBD1. The CDR3 extends over 15 amino acids. V lost 3 bases, J lost 4 bases, and 8 bases stayed unmatched. Germline V lookup: CDR1 LGHNA, CDR2 YNFKEQ. DNA of the CDR3: TGTGCCAGCAGCCACTCCAGACAGGGCCCAGAGACCCAGTACTTC. This gives the protein CASSHSRQGPETQYF.

There are a few counts of this clonotype. V is TRBV9 and J is TRBJ1-4; D gene unclear. This CDR3 region has 15 residues. The germline V gene encodes CDR1 SGDLS and CDR2 YYNGEE. The ends were cut back, 0 bases at V and 0 bases at J, with 6 bases in the middle. CDR3 nucleotide sequence: TGTGCCAGCAGCGTAGGTGGTGCAACTAATGAAAAACTGTTTTTT. As protein: CASSVGGATNEKLFF. Supplemented by reference TRBV9 and TRBJ1-4, the full variable domain reads DSGVTQTPKHLITATGQRVTLRCSPRSGDLSVYWYQQSLDQGLQFLIQYYNGEERAKGNILERFSAQQFPDLHSELNLSSLELGDSALYFCASSVGGATNEKLFFGSGTQLSVL.

The rearrangement links TRBV7-6 to TRBJ2-3, with no clear D. Germline V gene sequence: CDR1 SGHVS, CDR2 FNYEAQ. V was trimmed by 5 bases and J by 3 bases, leaving 9 bases between them. This CDR3 region has 13 residues. DNA for the CDR3: TGTGCCAGCAGCACACTCTCGACAGATACGCAGTATTTT. Protein product: CASSTLSTDTQYF.

This sequence joins TRBV4-2 and TRBJ1-5; D is ambiguous. CDR3 length: 16 residues. V gave up 1 base and J gave up 1 base, with 11 bases separating them. Germline CDR1 and CDR2: LGHNA and YNFKEQ. DNA of the CDR3: TGTGCCAGCAGCCAAGGGTTGTCGGACAGCAATCAGCCCCAGCATTTT. Residues: CASSQGLSDSNQPQHF.

This clonotype turned up a few times. This chain connects TRBV4-1 to TRBJ2-5; 7 bases map to TRBD2. CDR3 length equals 15 residues. Per the germline V gene, CDR1 is MGHRA and CDR2 is YSYEKL. The V segment lost 4 bases and the J segment 2 bases; nucleotides outside the gene matches: 7. This CDR3 reads CASSPSGTKQETQYF. The CDR3 DNA reads TGCGCCAGCAGCCCGTCCGGGACTAAGCAAGAGACCCAGTACTTC.